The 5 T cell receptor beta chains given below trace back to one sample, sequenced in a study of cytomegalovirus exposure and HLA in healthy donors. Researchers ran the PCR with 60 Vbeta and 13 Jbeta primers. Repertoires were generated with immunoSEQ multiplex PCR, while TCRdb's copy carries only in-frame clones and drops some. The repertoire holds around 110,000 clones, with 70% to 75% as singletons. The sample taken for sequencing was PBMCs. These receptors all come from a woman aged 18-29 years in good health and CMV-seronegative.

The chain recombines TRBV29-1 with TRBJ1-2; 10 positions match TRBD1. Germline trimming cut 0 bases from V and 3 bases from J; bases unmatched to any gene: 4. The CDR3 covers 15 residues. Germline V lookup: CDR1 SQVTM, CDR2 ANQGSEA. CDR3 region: CSVEDQDRGDYGYTF. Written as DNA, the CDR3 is TGCAGCGTTGAAGATCAGGACAGGGGGGACTATGGCTACACCTTC.

The CDR3, as DNA: TGTGCCAGCAGTACCCCGGGGGAGGTTGAAAAACTGTTTTTT. Residues: CASSTPGEVEKLFF. The chain employs TRBV28 and TRBJ1-4; weak D call: TRBD1 (5 bases). This CDR3 is built from 14 residues. CDR1 and CDR2 from the germline V gene are MDHEN and SYDVKM. V was clipped by 5 bases and J by 7 bases, with 14 bases between them.

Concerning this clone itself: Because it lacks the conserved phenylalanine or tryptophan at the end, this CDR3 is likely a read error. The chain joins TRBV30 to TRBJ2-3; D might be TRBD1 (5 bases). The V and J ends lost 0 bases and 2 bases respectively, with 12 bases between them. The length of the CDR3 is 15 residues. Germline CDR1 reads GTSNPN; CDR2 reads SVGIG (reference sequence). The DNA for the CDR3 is TGTGCCTGGAGTGTACAGGCACCGCTCACAGATACGCAGTATGTT. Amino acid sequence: CAWSVQAPLTDTQYV.

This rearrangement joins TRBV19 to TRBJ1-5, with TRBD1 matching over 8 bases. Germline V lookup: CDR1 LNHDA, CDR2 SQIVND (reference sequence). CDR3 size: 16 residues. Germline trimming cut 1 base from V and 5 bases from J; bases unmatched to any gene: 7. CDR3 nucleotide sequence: TGTGCCAGTAGTATAGGTGGACAGGGTTGGCATCAGCCCCAGCATTTT. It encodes CASSIGGQGWHQPQHF.

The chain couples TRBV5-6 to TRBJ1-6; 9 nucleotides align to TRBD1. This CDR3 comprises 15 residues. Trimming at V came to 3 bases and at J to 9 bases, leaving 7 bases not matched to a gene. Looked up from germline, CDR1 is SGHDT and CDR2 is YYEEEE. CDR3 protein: CASSWGDREGSPLHF. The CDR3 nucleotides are TGTGCCAGCAGCTGGGGGGACAGGGAGGGTTCACCCCTCCACTTT. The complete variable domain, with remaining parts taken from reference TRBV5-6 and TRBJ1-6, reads DAGVTQSPTHLIKTRGQQVTLRCSPKSGHDTVSWYQQALGQGPQFIFQYYEEEERQRGNFPDRFSGHQFPNYSSELNVNALLLGDSALYLCASSWGDREGSPLHFGNGTRLTVT.